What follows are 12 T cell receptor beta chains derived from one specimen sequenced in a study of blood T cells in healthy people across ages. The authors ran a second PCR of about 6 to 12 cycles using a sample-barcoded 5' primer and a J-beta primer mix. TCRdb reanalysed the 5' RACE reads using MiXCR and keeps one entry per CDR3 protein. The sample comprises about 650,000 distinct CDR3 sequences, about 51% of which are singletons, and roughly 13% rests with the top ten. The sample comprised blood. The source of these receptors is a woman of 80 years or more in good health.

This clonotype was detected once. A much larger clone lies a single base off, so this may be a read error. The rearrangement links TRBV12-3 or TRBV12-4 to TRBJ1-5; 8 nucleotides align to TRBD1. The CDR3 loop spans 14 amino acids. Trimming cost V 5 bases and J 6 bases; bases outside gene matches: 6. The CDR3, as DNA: TGTGCCAGCAGTCAGACAGGGGACGGTCAGCCCCAGCATTTT. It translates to CASSQTGDGQPQHF.

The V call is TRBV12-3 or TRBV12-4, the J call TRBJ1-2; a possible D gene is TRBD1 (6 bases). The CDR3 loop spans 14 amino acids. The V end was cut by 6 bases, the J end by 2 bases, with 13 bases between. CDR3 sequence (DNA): TGTGCCAGCAGAACACAGGGACTAAACTATGGCTACACCTTC. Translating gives CASRTQGLNYGYTF.

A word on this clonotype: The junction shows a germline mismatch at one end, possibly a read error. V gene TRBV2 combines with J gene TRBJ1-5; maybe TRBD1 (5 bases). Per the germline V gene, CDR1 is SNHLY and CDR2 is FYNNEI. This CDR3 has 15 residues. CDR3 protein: CASTGGDASNRPQHF. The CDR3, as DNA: TGTGCCAGCACCGGGGGGGACGCTAGCAATCGGCCCCAGCATTTT.

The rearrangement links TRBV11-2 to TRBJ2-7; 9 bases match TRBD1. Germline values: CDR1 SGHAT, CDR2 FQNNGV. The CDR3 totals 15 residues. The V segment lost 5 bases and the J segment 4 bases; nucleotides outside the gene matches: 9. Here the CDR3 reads CASSAGGTGLYEQYF. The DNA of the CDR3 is TGTGCCAGCAGCGCCGGCGGGACAGGGTTATACGAGCAGTACTTC.

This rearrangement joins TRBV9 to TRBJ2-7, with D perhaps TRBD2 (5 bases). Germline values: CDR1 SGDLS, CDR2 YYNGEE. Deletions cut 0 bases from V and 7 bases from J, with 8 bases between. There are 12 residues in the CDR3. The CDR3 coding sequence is TGTGCCAGCAGCGTAGGAGGGATGGAGCAGTACTTC. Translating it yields CASSVGGMEQYF.

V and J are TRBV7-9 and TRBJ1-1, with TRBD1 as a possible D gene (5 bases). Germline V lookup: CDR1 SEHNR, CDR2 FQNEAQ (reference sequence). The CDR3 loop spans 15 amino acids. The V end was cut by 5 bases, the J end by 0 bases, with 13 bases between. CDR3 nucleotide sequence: TGTGCCAGCAGCCTTCAGGGAATCCTGAACACTGAAGCTTTCTTT. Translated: CASSLQGILNTEAFF.

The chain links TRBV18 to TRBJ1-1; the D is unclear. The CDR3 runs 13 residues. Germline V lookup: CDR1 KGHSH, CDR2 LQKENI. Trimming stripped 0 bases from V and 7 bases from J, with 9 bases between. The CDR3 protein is CASSPPGGSEAFF. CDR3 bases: TGTGCCAGCTCACCACCTGGAGGTAGTGAAGCTTTCTTT. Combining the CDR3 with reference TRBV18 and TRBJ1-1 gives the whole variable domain NAGVMQNPRHLVRRRGQEARLRCSPMKGHSHVYWYRQLPEEGLKFMVYLQKENIIDESGMPKERFSAEFPKEGPSILRIQQVVRGDSAAYFCASSPPGGSEAFFGQGTRLTVV.

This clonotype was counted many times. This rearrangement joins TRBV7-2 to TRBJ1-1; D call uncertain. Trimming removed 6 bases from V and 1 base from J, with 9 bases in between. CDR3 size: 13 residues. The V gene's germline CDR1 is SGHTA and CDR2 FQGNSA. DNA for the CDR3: TGTGCCAGCAGACCCCGACAGAACACTGAAGCTTTCTTT. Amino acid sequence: CASRPRQNTEAFF.

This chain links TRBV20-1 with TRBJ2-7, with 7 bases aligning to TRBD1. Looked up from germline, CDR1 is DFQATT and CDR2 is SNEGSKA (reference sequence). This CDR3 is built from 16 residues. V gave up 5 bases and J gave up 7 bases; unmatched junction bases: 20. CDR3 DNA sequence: TGCAGTGCTCCAGGGGGTATCACGGGTGCCTACAATGAGCAGTACTTC. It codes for CSAPGGITGAYNEQYF.

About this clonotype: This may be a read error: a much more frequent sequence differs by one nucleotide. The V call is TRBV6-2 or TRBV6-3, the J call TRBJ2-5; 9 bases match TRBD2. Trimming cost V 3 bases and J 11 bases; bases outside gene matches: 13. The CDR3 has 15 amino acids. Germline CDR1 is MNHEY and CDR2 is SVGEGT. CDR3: CASSYSSSGTNEQYF. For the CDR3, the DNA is TGTGCCAGCAGTTATTCGTCTAGCGGGACCAATGAGCAGTACTTC.

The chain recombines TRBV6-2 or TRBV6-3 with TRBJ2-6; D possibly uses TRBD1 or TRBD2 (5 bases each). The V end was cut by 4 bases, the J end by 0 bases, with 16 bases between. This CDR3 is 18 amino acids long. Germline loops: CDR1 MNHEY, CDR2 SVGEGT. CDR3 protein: CASSSTVAGSSGANVLTF. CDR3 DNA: TGTGCCAGCAGTTCTACAGTCGCAGGGAGCTCTGGGGCCAACGTCCTGACTTTC.

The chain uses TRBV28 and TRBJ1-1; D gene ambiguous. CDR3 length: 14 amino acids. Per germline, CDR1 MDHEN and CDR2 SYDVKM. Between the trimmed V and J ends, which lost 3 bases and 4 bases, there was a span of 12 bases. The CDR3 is CASSLSGLSTEAFF. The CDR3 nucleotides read TGTGCCAGCAGTTTGTCCGGACTGAGCACTGAAGCTTTCTTT. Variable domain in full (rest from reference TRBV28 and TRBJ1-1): DVKVTQSSRYLVKRTGEKVFLECVQDMDHENMFWYRQDPGLGLRLIYFSYDVKMKEKGDIPEGYSVSREKKERFSLILESASTNQTSMYLCASSLSGLSTEAFFGQGTRLTVV.